The rows below give T cell receptor beta chains drawn from one sample of a study of T cell responses to AZD1222 COVID-19 vaccine. Here immunoSEQ multiplex PCR was the method, and the copy in TCRdb shows in-frame clones only, minus some. Of some 110,000 clones listed, around 94% were seen once; the top ten hold roughly 1.5%. Material: peripheral blood, obtained 28 days after the second AZD1222 dose. These receptors all come from an adult who received the AZD1222 COVID-19 vaccine. Both conserved end residues are part of each CDR3.

CASSSKGGGANYGYTF	TRBV5-4	TRBJ1-2
CASSQRQGEILSEQYF	TRBV5-6	TRBJ2-7
CTSSDGRQGRNQPQHF	TRBV10-2	TRBJ1-5
CASSKVGHGTEAFF	TRBV19	TRBJ1-1
CASSEGTSGANVLTF	TRBV6-1	TRBJ2-6
CSVEDGGSHTGELFF	TRBV29-1	TRBJ2-2
CASSLGWGSNQPQHF	TRBV27	TRBJ1-5
CASSLPSPRGRGGELFF	TRBV7-3	TRBJ2-2
CASSPGSGSSYNEQFF	TRBV7-6	TRBJ2-1
CASSVGTSVYGYTF	TRBV9	TRBJ1-2
CASSDGTSGTDTQYF	TRBV6-4	TRBJ2-3
CASSSDRQNYEQYF	TRBV4-2	TRBJ2-7
CSVGHSPLHF	TRBV20-1	TRBJ1-6
CASSQDGLAGSYEQYF	TRBV14	TRBJ2-7
CASSPSSSLDTQYF	TRBV28	TRBJ2-3
CASSQDTGTRDTQYF	TRBV3-1/TRBV3-2	TRBJ2-3
CASSLHFGQGANYGYTF	TRBV5-4	TRBJ1-2
CASRLALTPRRSSFYGYTF	TRBV12-2	TRBJ1-2
CATKGGVGYEQYF	TRBV2	TRBJ2-7
CASSIHRDSANNEQFF	TRBV5-1	TRBJ2-1
CASSPWTGSGNTIYF	TRBV3-1/TRBV3-2	TRBJ1-3
CASSQGEGVGHEQYF	TRBV3-1/TRBV3-2	TRBJ2-7
CASSVGQGAREQYF	TRBV18	TRBJ2-7
CASSPGQTGETQYF	TRBV21-1	TRBJ2-5
CASRTTGTQKGFGYTF	TRBV7-9	TRBJ1-2
CASSFHPGSSYNEQFF	TRBV28	TRBJ2-1
CASSNNKGGSNQPQHF	TRBV4-1	TRBJ1-5
CASSFGGSTAGPYNEQFF	TRBV5-1	TRBJ2-1
CSANRGDTQYF	TRBV20-1	TRBJ2-3
CASSQIGQGAYNEQFF	TRBV4-2	TRBJ2-1
CASSIRGTSDYNEQFF	TRBV19	TRBJ2-1
CASRGKSSGNTIYF	TRBV28	TRBJ1-3
CATSRATVNYGYTF	TRBV15	TRBJ1-2
CSVLGLAGPTDTQYF	TRBV29-1	TRBJ2-3
CASSLGEVAGVEKLFF	TRBV28	TRBJ1-4
CASSFRTTYNEQFF	TRBV5-4	TRBJ2-1
CASRLGAGGPTDTQYF	TRBV5-4	TRBJ2-3
CSVGEGIQPQHF	TRBV29-1	TRBJ1-5
CSVGQGAYEQYF	TRBV29-1	TRBJ2-7
CASSLDEGSTDTQYF	TRBV5-1	TRBJ2-3
CASSLDHDSGSGANVLTF	TRBV11-2	TRBJ2-6
CASSLGGGGVRKNTEAFF	TRBV5-6	TRBJ1-1
CASAVEVGRYEQYF	TRBV28	TRBJ2-7
CASSFEGEGPYEQYF	TRBV28	TRBJ2-7
CASSPTSGRARQYF	TRBV2	TRBJ2-7